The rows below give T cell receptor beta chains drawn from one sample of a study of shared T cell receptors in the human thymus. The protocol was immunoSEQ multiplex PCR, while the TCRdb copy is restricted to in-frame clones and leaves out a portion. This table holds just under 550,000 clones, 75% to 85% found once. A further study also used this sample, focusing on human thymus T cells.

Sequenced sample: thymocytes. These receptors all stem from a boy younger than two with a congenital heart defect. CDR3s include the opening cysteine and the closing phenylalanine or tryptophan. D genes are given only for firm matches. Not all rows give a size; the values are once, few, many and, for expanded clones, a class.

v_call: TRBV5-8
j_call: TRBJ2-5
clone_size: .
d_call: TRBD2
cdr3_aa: CASSLTSGNQETQYF
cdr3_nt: TGTGCCAGCAGCTTGACTAGCGGAAACCAAGAGACCCAGTACTTC

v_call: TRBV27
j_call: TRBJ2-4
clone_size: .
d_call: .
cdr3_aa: CASSFGGGQENIQYF
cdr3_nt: TGTGCCAGCAGTTTTGGGGGAGGACAGGAAAACATTCAGTACTTC

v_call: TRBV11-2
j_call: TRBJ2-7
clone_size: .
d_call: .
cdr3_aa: CASSLVSRSYEQYF
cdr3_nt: TGTGCCAGCAGCTTAGTGTCACGGTCCTACGAGCAGTACTTC

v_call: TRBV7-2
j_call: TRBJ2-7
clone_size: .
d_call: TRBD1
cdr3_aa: CASSSGTGGRSYEQYF
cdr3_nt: TGTGCCAGCAGCTCCGGGACAGGGGGCAGGTCCTACGAGCAGTACTTC

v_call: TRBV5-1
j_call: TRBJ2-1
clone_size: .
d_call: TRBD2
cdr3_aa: CASSLLWGRLADNEQFF
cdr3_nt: TGCGCCAGCAGCTTGTTGTGGGGGAGACTAGCGGACAATGAGCAGTTCTTC

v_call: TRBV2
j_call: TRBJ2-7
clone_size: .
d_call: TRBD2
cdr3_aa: CASSDRTSYEQYF
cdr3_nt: TGTGCCAGCAGTGACCGGACTAGCTACGAGCAGTACTTC

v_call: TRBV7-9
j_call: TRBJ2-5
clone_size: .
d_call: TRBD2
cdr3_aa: CASSPLGLAEETQYF
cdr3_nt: TGTGCCAGCAGCCCCCTGGGACTAGCGGAAGAGACCCAGTACTTC

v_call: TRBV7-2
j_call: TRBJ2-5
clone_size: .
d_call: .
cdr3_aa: CASSPGVTGETQYF
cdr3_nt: TGTGCCAGCAGCCCAGGGGTTACGGGGGAGACCCAGTACTTC

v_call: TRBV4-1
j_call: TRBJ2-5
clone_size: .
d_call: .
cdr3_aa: CASSQDIAETQYF
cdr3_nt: TGCGCCAGCAGCCAAGATATAGCCGAGACCCAGTACTTC

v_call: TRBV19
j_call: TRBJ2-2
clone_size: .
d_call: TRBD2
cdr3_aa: CASSISRWREDTGELFF
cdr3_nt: TGTGCCAGTAGTATTTCGCGTTGGCGGGAGGACACCGGGGAGCTGTTTTTT

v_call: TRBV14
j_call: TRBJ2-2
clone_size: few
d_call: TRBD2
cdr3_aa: CASSQKRLAGGPGELFF
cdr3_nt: TGTGCCAGCAGCCAAAAAAGACTAGCGGGAGGTCCCGGGGAGCTGTTTTTT

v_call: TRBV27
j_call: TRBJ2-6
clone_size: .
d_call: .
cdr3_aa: CASSSLGANVLTF
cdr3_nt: TGTGCCAGCAGTTCCCTGGGGGCCAACGTCCTGACTTTC

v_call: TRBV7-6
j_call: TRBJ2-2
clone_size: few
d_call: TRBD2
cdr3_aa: CASRPKRENTGELFF
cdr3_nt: TGTGCCAGCAGACCTAAGCGGGAGAACACCGGGGAGCTGTTTTTT

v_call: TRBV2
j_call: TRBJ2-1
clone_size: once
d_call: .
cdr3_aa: CARGRVGWEQFF
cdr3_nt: TGTGCCAGGGGCAGGGTCGGGTGGGAGCAGTTCTTC

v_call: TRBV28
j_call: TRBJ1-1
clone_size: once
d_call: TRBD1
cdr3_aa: CASSLEMGQGGTEAFF
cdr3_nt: TGTGCCAGCAGTTTAGAGATGGGACAGGGAGGCACTGAAGCTTTCTTT

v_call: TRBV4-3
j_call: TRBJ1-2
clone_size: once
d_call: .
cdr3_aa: CASSQEQINYGYTF
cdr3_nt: TGCGCCAGCAGCCAAGAACAGATTAACTATGGCTACACCTTC

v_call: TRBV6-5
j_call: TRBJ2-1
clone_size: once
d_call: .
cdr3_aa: CASSLSPLASNEQFF
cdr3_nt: TGTGCCAGCAGTCTCAGCCCTCTAGCGTCCAATGAGCAGTTCTTC

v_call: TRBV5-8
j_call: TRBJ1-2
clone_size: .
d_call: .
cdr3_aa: CASSPWERYGYTF
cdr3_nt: TGTGCCAGCAGTCCCTGGGAGAGATATGGCTACACCTTC

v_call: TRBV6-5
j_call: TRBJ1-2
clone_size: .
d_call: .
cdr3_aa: CASSPGQNYGYTF
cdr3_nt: TGTGCCAGCAGTCCGGGACAAAACTATGGCTACACCTTC

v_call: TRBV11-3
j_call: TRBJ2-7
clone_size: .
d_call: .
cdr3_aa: CASSSSDSTYEQYF
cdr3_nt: TGTGCCAGCAGCTCCTCGGACTCCACCTACGAGCAGTACTTC

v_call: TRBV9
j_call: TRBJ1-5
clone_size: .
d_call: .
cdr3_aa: CASSVAGSDQPQHF
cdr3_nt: TGTGCCAGCAGCGTAGCCGGGAGCGATCAGCCCCAGCATTTT

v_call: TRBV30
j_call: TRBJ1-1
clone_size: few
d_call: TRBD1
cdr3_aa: CAWSVLESGQGGSNTEAFF
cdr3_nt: TGTGCCTGGAGTGTACTGGAATCGGGACAGGGCGGATCGAACACTGAAGCTTTCTTT

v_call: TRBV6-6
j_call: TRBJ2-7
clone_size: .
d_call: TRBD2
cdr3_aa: CASSSSGGRTYEQYF
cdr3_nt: TGTGCCAGCAGTTCCAGCGGGGGAAGGACCTACGAGCAGTACTTC